Reported below is one T cell receptor (beta chain). The antigen remains unidentified. This specimen belongs to a study of T cell responses to AZD1222 COVID-19 vaccine. Points from the study as a whole: Possibly, clonal diversity was underestimated; donors were largely white British and included more females.

Germline CDR1 reads SNHLY; CDR2 reads FYNNEI. The CDR3 covers 13 residues. V was shortened by 4 bases and J by 3 bases, with 9 bases between the two germline ends. Some clones are missing from TCRdb's copy, which holds only in-frame ones; the method was immunoSEQ multiplex PCR. This sample has 70,000 or so clones, with about nine tenths found just once. The source of this sequence is an adult in good health. Here the sequenced sample was peripheral blood, taken on day 0 of AZD1222 vaccination. The chain uses TRBV2 and TRBJ1-1; D is undetermined. The CDR3 DNA is TGTGCCAGCAGTGGAGGCAGGTACACTGAAGCTTTCTTT. Its protein product is CASSGGRYTEAFF. Drawing the rest from reference TRBV2 and TRBJ1-1, the complete variable domain is EPEVTQTPSHQVTQMGQEVILRCVPISNHLYFYWYRQILGQKVEFLVSFYNNEISEKSEIFDDQFSVERPDGSNFTLKIRSTKLEDSAMYFCASSGGRYTEAFFGQGTRLTVV.